This T cell receptor beta chain is from a study of EBV T-cell therapy then PD-1 blockade in nasopharyngeal carcinoma. Treatment meaning: AdE1-LMPpoly-expanded autologous EBV-specific T-cell therapy followed by anti-PD-1 nivolumab. Concerning this clone itself: Antigen unknown.

TCRdb's copy holds only in-frame clones and misses some; the assay was immunoSEQ multiplex PCR. In the table there are 15,000 to 20,000 clones, 65% to 85% of which are singletons. The sample in question was CD8+ T cells from blood, obtained at day 0 from a patient whose treatment included autologous EBV-specific T cells and nivolumab. This TCR came from a man aged 35 to 55 with nasopharyngeal carcinoma.

The CDR3 loop reads CASSPAGNQPQHF. CDR3 sequence (DNA): TGTGCCAGCAGCCCCGCAGGGAATCAGCCCCAGCATTTT. This rearrangement joins TRBV13 to TRBJ1-5; D may be TRBD1 (5 bases). The CDR3 length is 13 residues. Germline values: CDR1 PRHDT, CDR2 FYEKMQ (reference sequence). With 5 bases removed from V and 4 bases from J, the gap between germline ends came to 9 bases.